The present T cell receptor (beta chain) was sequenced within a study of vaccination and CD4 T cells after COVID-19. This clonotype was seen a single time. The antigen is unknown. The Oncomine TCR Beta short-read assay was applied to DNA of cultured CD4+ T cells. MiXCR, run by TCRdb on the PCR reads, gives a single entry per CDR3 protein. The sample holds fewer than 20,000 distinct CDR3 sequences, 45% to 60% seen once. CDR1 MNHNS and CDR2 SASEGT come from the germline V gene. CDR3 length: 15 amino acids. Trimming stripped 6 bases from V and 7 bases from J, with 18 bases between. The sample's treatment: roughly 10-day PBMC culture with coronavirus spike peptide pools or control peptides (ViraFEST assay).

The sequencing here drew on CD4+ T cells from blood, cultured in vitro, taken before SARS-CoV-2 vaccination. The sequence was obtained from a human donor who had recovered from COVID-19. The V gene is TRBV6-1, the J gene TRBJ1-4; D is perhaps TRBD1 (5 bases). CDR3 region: CASRVSERRGEKLFF. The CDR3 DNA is TGTGCCAGCAGGGTTTCTGAGCGGAGGGGTGAAAAACTGTTTTTT.